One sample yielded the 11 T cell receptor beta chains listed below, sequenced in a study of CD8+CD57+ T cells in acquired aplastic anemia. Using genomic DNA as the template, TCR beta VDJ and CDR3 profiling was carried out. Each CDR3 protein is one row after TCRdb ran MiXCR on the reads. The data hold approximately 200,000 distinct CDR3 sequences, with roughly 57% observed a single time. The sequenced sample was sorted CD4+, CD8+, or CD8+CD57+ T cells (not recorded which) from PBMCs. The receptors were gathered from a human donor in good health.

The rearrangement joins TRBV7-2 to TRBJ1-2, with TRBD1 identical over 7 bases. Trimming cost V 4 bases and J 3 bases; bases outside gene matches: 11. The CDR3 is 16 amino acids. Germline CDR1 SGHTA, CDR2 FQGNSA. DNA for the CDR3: TGTGCCAGCAGCTCTGATGGACAGGCGCAGTACTATGGCTACACCTTC. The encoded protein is CASSSDGQAQYYGYTF.

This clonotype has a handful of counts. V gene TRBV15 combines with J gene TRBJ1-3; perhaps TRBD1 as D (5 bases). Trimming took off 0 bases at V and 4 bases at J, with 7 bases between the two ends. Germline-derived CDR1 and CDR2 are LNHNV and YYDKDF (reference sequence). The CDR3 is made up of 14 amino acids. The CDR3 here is CATSRDRAGNTIYF. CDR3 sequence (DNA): TGTGCCACCAGCAGAGACAGGGCGGGAAACACCATATATTTT. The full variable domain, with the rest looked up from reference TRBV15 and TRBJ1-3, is DAMVIQNPRYQVTQFGKPVTLSCSQTLNHNVMYWYQQKSSQAPKLLFHYYDKDFNNEADTPDNFQSRRPNTSFCFLDIRSPGLGDTAMYLCATSRDRAGNTIYFGEGSWLTVV.

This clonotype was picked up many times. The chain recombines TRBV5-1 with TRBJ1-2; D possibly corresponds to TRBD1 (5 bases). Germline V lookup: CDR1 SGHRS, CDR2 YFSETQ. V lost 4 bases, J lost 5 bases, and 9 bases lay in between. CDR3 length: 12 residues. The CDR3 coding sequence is TGCGCCAGCAGCCCGGGGGGATATGGCTACACCTTC. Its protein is CASSPGGYGYTF.

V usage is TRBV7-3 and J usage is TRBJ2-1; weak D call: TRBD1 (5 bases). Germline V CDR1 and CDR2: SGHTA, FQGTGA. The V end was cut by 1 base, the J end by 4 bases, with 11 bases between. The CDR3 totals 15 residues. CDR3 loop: CASSLRQGQYNEQFF. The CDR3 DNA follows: TGTGCCAGCAGCTTAAGGCAGGGCCAATACAATGAGCAGTTCTTC.

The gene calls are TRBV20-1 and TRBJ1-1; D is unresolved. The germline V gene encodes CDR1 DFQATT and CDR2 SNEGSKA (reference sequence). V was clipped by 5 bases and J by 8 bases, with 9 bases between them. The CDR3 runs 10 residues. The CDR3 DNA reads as TGCAGTGCTTACCTCAGAGAAGCTTTCTTT. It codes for CSAYLREAFF.

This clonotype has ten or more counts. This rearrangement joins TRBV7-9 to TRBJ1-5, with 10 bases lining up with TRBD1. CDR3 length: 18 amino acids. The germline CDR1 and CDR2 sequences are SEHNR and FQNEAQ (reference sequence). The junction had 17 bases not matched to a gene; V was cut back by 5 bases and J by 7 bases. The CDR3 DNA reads TGTGCCAGCAGCCCCGAGGGGGACAGGGGCCTTCCAGGCCAGCCCCAGCATTTT. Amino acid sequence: CASSPEGDRGLPGQPQHF.

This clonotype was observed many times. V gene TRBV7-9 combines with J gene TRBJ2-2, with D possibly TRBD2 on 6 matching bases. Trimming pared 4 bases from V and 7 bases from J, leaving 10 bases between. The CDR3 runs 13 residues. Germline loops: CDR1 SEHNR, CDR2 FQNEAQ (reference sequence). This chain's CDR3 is CASSSGLLGELFF. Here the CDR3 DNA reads TGTGCCAGCAGCTCGGGACTCCTCGGGGAGCTGTTTTTT.

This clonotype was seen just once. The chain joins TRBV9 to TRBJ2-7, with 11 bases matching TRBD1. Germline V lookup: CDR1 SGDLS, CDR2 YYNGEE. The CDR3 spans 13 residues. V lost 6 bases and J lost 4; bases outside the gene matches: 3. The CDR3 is CASIGTGGYEQYF. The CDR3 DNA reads TGTGCCAGCATCGGGACAGGGGGTTACGAGCAGTACTTC.

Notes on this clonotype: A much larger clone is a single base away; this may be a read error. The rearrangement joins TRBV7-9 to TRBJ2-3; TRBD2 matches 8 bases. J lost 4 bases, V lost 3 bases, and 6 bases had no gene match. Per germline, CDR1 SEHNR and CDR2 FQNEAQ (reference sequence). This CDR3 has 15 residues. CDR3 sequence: CASSFSGAASDTQYF. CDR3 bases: TGTGCCAGCAGCTTTAGCGGGGCCGCCTCAGATACGCAGTATTTT.

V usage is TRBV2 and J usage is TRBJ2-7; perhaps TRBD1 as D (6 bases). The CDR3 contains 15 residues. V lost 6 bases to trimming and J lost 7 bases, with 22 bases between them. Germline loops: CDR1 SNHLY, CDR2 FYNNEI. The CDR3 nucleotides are TGTGCCAGCAGGTATACAGGGCCCTGGGCTGGAGAGCAGTACTTC. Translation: CASRYTGPWAGEQYF.

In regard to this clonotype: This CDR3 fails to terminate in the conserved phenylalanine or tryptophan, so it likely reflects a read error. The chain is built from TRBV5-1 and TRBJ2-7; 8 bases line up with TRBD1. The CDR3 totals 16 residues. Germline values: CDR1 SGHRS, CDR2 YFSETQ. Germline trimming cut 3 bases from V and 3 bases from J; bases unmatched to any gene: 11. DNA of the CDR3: TGCGCCAGCAGCTGGACCGGGACAGGAACGGGCTACGAGCAGTACCTC. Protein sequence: CASSWTGTGTGYEQYL.